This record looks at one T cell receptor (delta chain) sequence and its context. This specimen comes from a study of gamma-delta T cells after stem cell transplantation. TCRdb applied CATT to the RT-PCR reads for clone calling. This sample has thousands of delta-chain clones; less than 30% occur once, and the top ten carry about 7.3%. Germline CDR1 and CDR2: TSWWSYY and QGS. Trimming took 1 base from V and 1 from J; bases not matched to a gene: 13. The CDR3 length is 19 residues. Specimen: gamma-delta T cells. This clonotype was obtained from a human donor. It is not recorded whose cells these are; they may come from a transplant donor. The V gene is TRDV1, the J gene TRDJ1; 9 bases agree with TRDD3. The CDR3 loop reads CALGEPPFYAGGSTDKLIF. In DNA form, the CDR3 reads TGTGCTCTTGGGGAACCGCCGTTCTACGCTGGGGGATCCACCGATAAACTCATCTTT.